This note documents a single TCR beta chain sequence. Antigen: not known. The sample is drawn from a study of graft-versus-host responses after intestinal transplantation. Background on the study: Isolated intestinal, liver-intestinal, or multivisceral transplants had been given to the recipients.

The table came from immunoSEQ multiplex PCR; TCRdb's copy has only in-frame clones and leaves some out. The profile shows about 96,000 clones, around nine tenths of them singletons. Points from the study as a whole: Levels of circulating GvH clones at their peak were associated with early post-transplant HvG declines.

The sample here was unstimulated CD4+ T cells sorted from spleen or lymph node cells, taken before intestinal transplant. The clonotype originates from a human donor who received an intestinal transplant.

CDR3 sequence: CASSSSGAGHNEQFF. In DNA, the CDR3 is TGTGCCAGCAGCTCTTCAGGGGCGGGGCACAATGAGCAGTTCTTC. The gene calls are TRBV6-1 and TRBJ2-1; D possibly matches TRBD1 or TRBD2 (6 bases each). The CDR3 has 15 residues. With 6 bases removed from V and 5 bases from J, the gap between germline ends came to 17 bases. Germline CDR1 reads MNHNS; CDR2 reads SASEGT.